The 27 T cell receptor beta chains below all came from one sample that was sequenced in a study of blood T cells in healthy people across ages (dated by TCRdb to the mid-2010s). Libraries were made using 5' RACE. Sequencing took place on an Illumina HiSeq 2500. A second PCR of about 7 to 12 cycles was run with a J-beta primer mix and a sample-barcoded 5' primer. TCRdb reprocessed the public reads (quality trimming at Q25 with fastp, clone calling with MiXCR) and kept in-frame beta chains. Duplicate CDR3 protein sequences are folded into a single record with the most common DNA and genes. The sample has 850,000 to 1,000,000 distinct CDR3 sequences on record, 45% to 60% of them singletons. The top ten constitute 20% to 25% of the sample. Sequencing input: blood. All receptors derive from a woman aged 55-70 years in good health.

This sequence joins TRBV28 and TRBJ1-2, with 10 positions matching TRBD1. The CDR3 covers 15 residues. The germline CDR1 and CDR2 sequences are MDHEN and SYDVKM. V trimming: 5 bases; J trimming: 8 bases; junction bases outside the gene matches: 11. CDR3 nucleotides: TGTGCCAGCAGTCCCCACGGGACAGGGGCGAGCGGCTACACCTTC. Translating it yields CASSPHGTGASGYTF.

This clonotype was observed a few times. V is TRBV15 and J is TRBJ2-7, with no clear D. The ends were cut back, 5 bases at V and 1 base at J, with 9 bases in the middle. This CDR3 contains 13 residues. Germline values: CDR1 LNHNV, CDR2 YYDKDF (reference sequence). Here the CDR3 reads CATSGDKSYEQYF. In DNA form, the CDR3 reads TGTGCCACCAGCGGTGACAAGTCCTACGAGCAGTACTTC.

The chain recombines TRBV6-5 with TRBJ2-3; 8 bases agree with TRBD2. Germline V gene sequence: CDR1 MNHEY, CDR2 SVGAGI. V lost 2 bases and J lost 10; bases outside the gene matches: 5. This CDR3 comprises 13 residues. CDR3 sequence: CASSYVAGGAQYF. CDR3 coding DNA: TGTGCCAGCAGTTACGTGGCGGGAGGAGCGCAGTATTTT.

The CDR3 sequence is CSASWGNIQYF. For the CDR3, the DNA is TGCAGTGCTAGTTGGGGGAACATTCAGTACTTC. The V call is TRBV20-1, the J call TRBJ2-4; D might be TRBD1 or TRBD2, each matching 5 bases. The CDR3 spans 11 residues. Germline V gene lookup returns CDR1 DFQATT and CDR2 SNEGSKA (reference sequence). V was shortened by 3 bases and J by 7 bases, with 7 bases between the two germline ends.

This clonotype showed up just a few times. The CDR3 coding sequence is TGCAGCGTCGGGGACAGATACACCGGGGAGCTGTTTTTT. Amino acids: CSVGDRYTGELFF. V usage is TRBV29-1 and J usage is TRBJ2-2, with TRBD1 identical over 7 bases. This CDR3 has 13 amino acids. The V segment lost 6 bases and the J segment 3 bases; nucleotides outside the gene matches: 4. Germline lookup yields CDR1 SQVTM and CDR2 ANQGSEA.

The rearrangement uses TRBV27 and TRBJ2-3; 12 bases are shared with TRBD1. Germline V gives CDR1 MNHEY, CDR2 SMNVEV (reference sequence). V lost 8 bases to trimming and J lost 5 bases; unmatched junction nucleotides: 11. The CDR3 has 16 residues. The DNA for the CDR3 is TGTGCCAGCCGTCGGGGGACAGGGGGCGGATTAGATACGCAGTATTTT. Amino acid sequence: CASRRGTGGGLDTQYF.

The chain couples TRBV7-9 to TRBJ2-7, with D tentatively TRBD1 (5 bases). Per the germline V gene, CDR1 is SEHNR and CDR2 is FQNEAQ (reference sequence). CDR3 length equals 15 residues. V lost 0 bases, J lost 7 bases, and 16 bases lay in between. CDR3 coding DNA: TGTGCCAGCAGCTTAGCATGGGCTAGGGGCAATGAGCAGTACTTC. Translation: CASSLAWARGNEQYF.

The chain has TRBV28 and TRBJ2-5; D possibly matches TRBD1 or TRBD2 (5 bases each). Deletions cut 1 base from V and 1 base from J, with 7 bases between. CDR1 is MDHEN, CDR2 SYDVKM, per germline. The CDR3 spans 14 residues. The CDR3 reads CASSLSGPQETQYF. Here the CDR3 DNA reads TGTGCCAGCAGTTTATCGGGGCCCCAAGAGACCCAGTACTTC.

The V and J genes are TRBV24-1 and TRBJ2-1; no reliable D call. Germline V CDR1 and CDR2: KGHDR, SFDVKD. V lost 6 bases and J 5 bases, leaving 10 bases between the germline ends. The length of the CDR3 is 13 residues. The CDR3 region has the DNA TGTGCCACCAGTTTAGGGTTGAACAATGAGCAGTTCTTC. It translates to CATSLGLNNEQFF.

A note on this clonotype: The junction differs from germline at one of its ends, possibly a read error. The genes are TRBV6-1 and TRBJ1-5; weak D call: TRBD1 (5 bases). The germline CDR1 and CDR2 sequences are MNHNS and SASEGT. The CDR3 sequence is 12 residues long. The CDR3 bases are TGTGCCAGTTCAGGGCTCAATCAGTCCCAGCATTTT. This sequence encodes CASSGLNQSQHF.

In this sample, this clonotype turned up a few times. The V and J genes are TRBV12-3 or TRBV12-4 and TRBJ1-2, with D tentatively TRBD1 (5 bases). The V end lost 5 bases, the J end lost 4 bases, and 20 bases lay between the germline ends. This CDR3 is built from 16 residues. The DNA for the CDR3 is TGTGCCAGCAGTACCGTCAGACAGCCTCGGGGCTATGGCTACACCTTC. Amino acids: CASSTVRQPRGYGYTF.

This chain links TRBV7-8 with TRBJ2-7; no definite D call. The ends were cut back, 1 base at V and 2 bases at J, with 9 bases in the middle. CDR3 length equals 14 residues. Germline loops: CDR1 SGHVS, CDR2 FQNEAQ. CDR3 nucleotide sequence: TGTGCCAGCAGCTTAGAACTAAGGACCTACGAGCAGTACTTC. Amino acids: CASSLELRTYEQYF.

V and J are TRBV27 and TRBJ2-7; 9 bases fit TRBD1. CDR1 and CDR2 from the germline V gene are MNHEY and SMNVEV (reference sequence). CDR3 length equals 15 residues. V lost 4 bases and J lost 4; bases outside the gene matches: 8. The CDR3 sequence is CASSSIQGAIYEQYF. In DNA form, the CDR3 reads TGTGCCAGCAGTTCGATACAGGGGGCGATTTACGAGCAGTACTTC.

The chain joins TRBV6-1 to TRBJ1-5; possible D gene TRBD1, 5 bases. This CDR3 has 10 amino acids. Trimming stripped 10 bases from V and 11 bases from J, with 12 bases between. CDR1 is MNHNS, CDR2 SASEGT, per germline. The CDR3 sequence: CATIGTTQHF. As DNA, the CDR3 is TGTGCCACCATCGGGACCACCCAGCATTTT.

The DNA for the CDR3 is TGTGCCAGCAGTTACGACGGACCCTACACAGATACGCAGTATTTT. This translates into CASSYDGPYTDTQYF. V usage is TRBV6-5 and J usage is TRBJ2-3; no clear D gene. CDR3 length: 15 amino acids. V shed 2 bases and J shed 2 bases, with 11 bases lying between them. CDR1 and CDR2 from the germline V gene are MNHEY and SVGAGI.

In DNA, the CDR3 is TGTGCCAGCAGTGCGAGGTCTGGGGCCAACGTCCTGACTTTC. The encoded protein is CASSARSGANVLTF. This rearrangement joins TRBV2 to TRBJ2-6; D ambiguous. CDR1 and CDR2 (germline): SNHLY, FYNNEI. The CDR3 covers 14 residues. Trimming pared 4 bases from V and 1 base from J, leaving 5 bases between.

V gene TRBV12-3 or TRBV12-4 combines with J gene TRBJ2-1; possible D gene TRBD1, 6 bases. CDR3 length equals 15 residues. V was clipped by 5 bases and J by 2 bases, with 13 bases between them. DNA for the CDR3: TGTGCCAGCAGTCCCCAGGGGTTAGCCTACAATGAGCAGTTCTTC. This gives the protein CASSPQGLAYNEQFF.

The rearrangement joins TRBV7-6 to TRBJ1-1; 7 nucleotides agree with TRBD1. The CDR3 contains 17 residues. V shed 2 bases, J shed 0 bases, and the junction held 9 bases outside the gene matches. Germline V gene sequence: CDR1 SGHVS, CDR2 FNYEAQ. Written as DNA, the CDR3 is TGTGCCAGCAGCTTACGGACAGGAACGTCTATGAACACTGAAGCTTTCTTT. Protein product: CASSLRTGTSMNTEAFF.

This clonotype was observed a few times. The CDR3 DNA follows: TGTGCCTGGAGTGTAGGGGGCACAGATACGCAGTATTTT. It codes for CAWSVGGTDTQYF. The rearrangement links TRBV30 to TRBJ2-3; D might be TRBD1 (5 bases). Trimming took off 0 bases at V and 1 base at J, with 5 bases between the two ends. Per germline, CDR1 GTSNPN and CDR2 SVGIG (reference sequence). The CDR3 length is 13 residues.

This chain links TRBV7-2 with TRBJ1-5; TRBD1 might be the D (6 bases). V was pared by 3 bases and J by 2 bases, with 26 bases between. There are 20 residues in the CDR3. Looked up from germline, CDR1 is SGHTA and CDR2 is FQGNSA. CDR3 loop: CASSFPSGGRWSMGNQPQHF. The CDR3 coding sequence is TGTGCCAGCAGCTTCCCCTCCGGGGGGCGGTGGTCTATGGGCAATCAGCCCCAGCATTTT. Together with reference TRBV7-2 and TRBJ1-5, the CDR3 gives the full variable domain: GAGVSQSPSNKVTEKGKDVELRCDPISGHTALYWYRQSLGQGLEFLIYFQGNSAPDKSGLPSDRFSAERTGGSVSTLTIQRTQQEDSAVYLCASSFPSGGRWSMGNQPQHFGDGTRLSIL.

This chain joins TRBV20-1 and TRBJ2-7; 8 bases map to TRBD2. The CDR3 covers 14 residues. In germline, CDR1 is DFQATT, CDR2 SNEGSKA (reference sequence). V dropped 5 bases and J dropped 4; count of bases not matched to a gene: 10. The CDR3 DNA follows: TGCAGTGCTCTCCGGCCGGGACTAGGGTACGAGCAGTACTTC. As protein: CSALRPGLGYEQYF.

V and J are TRBV15 and TRBJ2-7; the D gene is possibly TRBD1 (5 bases). Germline V gene lookup returns CDR1 LNHNV and CDR2 YYDKDF (reference sequence). This CDR3 region has 13 residues. The ends were cut back, 2 bases at V and 5 bases at J, with 10 bases in the middle. DNA for the CDR3: TGTGCCACCAGCAGAACCGCAGGGAACGAGCAGTACTTC. Translating it yields CATSRTAGNEQYF.

The gene calls are TRBV7-2 and TRBJ1-2; D unresolved. V gave up 1 base and J gave up 8 bases, with 8 bases separating them. The CDR3 is 12 amino acids. Per germline, CDR1 SGHTA and CDR2 FQGNSA. The CDR3 region has the DNA TGTGCCAGCAGCTTAGAATGGTGGGGCTACACCTTC. Amino acid sequence: CASSLEWWGYTF. The variable domain in full, with the rest retrieved from reference TRBV7-2 and TRBJ1-2, is GAGVSQSPSNKVTEKGKDVELRCDPISGHTALYWYRQSLGQGLEFLIYFQGNSAPDKSGLPSDRFSAERTGGSVSTLTIQRTQQEDSAVYLCASSLEWWGYTFGSGTRLTVV.

The chain employs TRBV18 and TRBJ2-7; possible D gene TRBD2, 6 bases. Germline V gene sequence: CDR1 KGHSH, CDR2 LQKENI. V was pared by 5 bases and J by 2 bases, with 16 bases between. The CDR3 is 15 amino acids. The CDR3 loop is CASSALRETPYEQYF. The CDR3 coding sequence is TGTGCCAGCTCAGCCCTCCGGGAGACCCCCTACGAGCAGTACTTC.

This chain joins TRBV12-3 or TRBV12-4 and TRBJ2-5; no reliable D call. Near its end, the DNA agrees better with TRBJ2-7, so the J call may be wrong. CDR3 length: 12 amino acids. The CDR3 loop is CASSFVGNEQYF. The CDR3, as DNA: TGTGCCAGCAGTTTTGTAGGTAACGAGCAGTACTTC.

This sequence joins TRBV7-9 and TRBJ1-2, with a weak D call TRBD1 (6 bases). The germline V gene has CDR1 SEHNR and CDR2 FQNEAQ (reference sequence). Trimming took off 7 bases at V and 8 bases at J, with 20 bases between the two ends. CDR3 length: 14 amino acids. The DNA of the CDR3 is TGTGCCAGCACCAGAGATCAGGGGTTGTTGGGCTACACCTTC. It yields the protein CASTRDQGLLGYTF.

The rearrangement uses TRBV7-9 and TRBJ2-7, with 8 bases lining up with TRBD2. V lost 7 bases and J lost 3; bases outside the gene matches: 11. The CDR3 is 15 amino acids. The germline CDR1 and CDR2 sequences are SEHNR and FQNEAQ (reference sequence). DNA for the CDR3: TGTGCCAGCAACCAAGCGGGAGTTAACAGCTACGAGCAGTACTTC. Translated: CASNQAGVNSYEQYF. Supplemented by reference TRBV7-9 and TRBJ2-7, the full variable domain reads DTGVSQNPRHKITKRGQNVTFRCDPISEHNRLYWYRQTLGQGPEFLTYFQNEAQLEKSRLLSDRFSAERPKGSFSTLEIQRTEQGDSAMYLCASNQAGVNSYEQYFGPGTRLTVT.